The rows below give T cell receptor beta chains drawn from one sample of a study of cytomegalovirus exposure and HLA in healthy donors. Assay used: immunoSEQ multiplex PCR; TCRdb lists only in-frame clones, some missing. Of 150,000 to 200,000 clones listed, about four fifths are singletons. Input material: PBMCs. The source of these receptors is a man younger than 35 in good health and CMV-seronegative. Both conserved end residues are part of each CDR3. The order of the fields is V gene, CDR3 length, J gene, CDR3 protein.

>TRBV14|15|TRBJ2-2
CASSYGTENTGELFF
>TRBV5-5|12|TRBJ2-3
CASSPTGATQYF
>TRBV30|14|TRBJ2-2
CAWTGTTHTGELFF
>TRBV28|15|TRBJ2-3
CASNSEGQSTDTQYF
>TRBV27|15|TRBJ1-2
CASSLSSDRGYGYTF
>TRBV27|15|TRBJ1-2
CASSPYLDRPSGYTF
>TRBV5-1|15|TRBJ1-2
CASRETTGTYFGYTF
>TRBV7-9|15|TRBJ2-7
CASSTDRGISYEQYF
>TRBV7-2|15|TRBJ1-2
CASKGPGDSRYGYTF
>TRBV27|12|TRBJ2-3
CASSSSGSSQYF
>TRBV27|14|TRBJ1-2
CASSPQGANYGYTF
>TRBV7-9|15|TRBJ1-1
CASSRAGARDTEAFF
>TRBV7-2|15|TRBJ2-2
CASSRGQGATGELFF
>TRBV7-3|14|TRBJ2-1
CASSLSSSGNEQFF
>TRBV5-4|15|TRBJ2-2
CASGTAGGPLGELFF
>TRBV30|12|TRBJ2-1
CAWSGRPNEQFF
>TRBV13|15|TRBJ2-7
CASSFEGQGSYEQYF
>TRBV27|14|TRBJ1-3
CASSLRGAGNTIYF
>TRBV2|16|TRBJ2-3
CASSGPRSGTTDTQYF
>TRBV4-3|13|TRBJ1-1
CASSQTGYREAFF
>TRBV6-6|14|TRBJ1-1
CASSPFGGEGEAFF
>TRBV6-1|15|TRBJ2-7
CASSEGLAGQKEQYF
>TRBV19|14|TRBJ1-5
CASSIRQGGQPQHF
>TRBV29-1|13|TRBJ1-2
CSVDFDRDYGYTF
>TRBV5-4|14|TRBJ1-1
CASSFTGMNTEAFF
>TRBV2|19|TRBJ1-3
CASSEMGGFGTVSGNTIYF
>TRBV27|17|TRBJ1-3
CASSLRDRHFSGNTIYF
>TRBV5-1|15|TRBJ1-1
CASSPRTGKEAEAFF
>TRBV6-5|14|TRBJ1-1
CASSRDTRNTEAFF
>TRBV19|13|TRBJ1-2
CASRATGDYGYTF
>TRBV30|15|TRBJ1-1
CAWSSVAFMNTEAFF
>TRBV9|14|TRBJ2-7
CASSVRPGTYEQYF
>TRBV6-5|14|TRBJ2-1
CASSSGTSGNEQFF
>TRBV4-2|15|TRBJ1-5
CASSQDPGAHQPQHF
>TRBV7-9|14|TRBJ1-1
CASSLVAANTEAFF
>TRBV4-1|15|TRBJ2-5
CASSQSGTRVETQYF
>TRBV2|13|TRBJ2-7
CASSEYRAYEQYF
>TRBV9|14|TRBJ1-3
CASSQDTPGNTIYF
>TRBV7-9|12|TRBJ1-1
CASSLLGEGAFF